The clone carrying this TCR beta chain was picked up a small number of times. Trimming shortened V by 4 bases and J by 1 base, and 8 bases separated the two germline ends. The germline CDR1 and CDR2 sequences are MNHEY and SVGAGI. CDR3 length equals 14 residues. TCRdb independently ran MiXCR on the 5' RACE reads; one entry per CDR3 protein. The table has around 250,000 distinct CDR3 sequences, over 8.5% seen once. The sample is drawn from a study of CD8 T cells in ankylosing spondylitis. Sequencing used blood, either unsorted or a sorted T cell fraction (not recorded which). V is TRBV6-5 and J is TRBJ1-5, with D unclear. The origin of this receptor is a male donor with ankylosing spondylitis or in good health (not recorded which). The CDR3: CASSWVPSNQPQHF. In DNA, the CDR3 is TGTGCCAGCAGTTGGGTTCCCAGCAATCAGCCCCAGCATTTT.